This TCR beta chain was found in a study of cytomegalovirus exposure and HLA in healthy donors. Regarding the study as a whole: A later analysis, which compared TCR beta chains of equal frequency, found the HLA-associated ones more clonally expanded.

Germline-derived CDR1 and CDR2 are MDHEN and SYDVKM. V shed 3 bases and J shed 0 bases, with 9 bases lying between them. CDR3 length: 16 amino acids. Primers for the PCR totalled 60 Vbeta and 13 Jbeta. Assay: immunoSEQ multiplex PCR; the TCRdb copy retains only in-frame clones and omits some. The sample has more than 85,000 clones; about 77% are singletons. On this clone: The antigen is not known.

The V and J genes are TRBV28 and TRBJ2-6, with D possibly being TRBD1 (6 bases). Sample: PBMCs. This TCR derives from a young woman in good health and CMV-seropositive. The CDR3 region has the DNA TGTGCCAGCAGTTTCCAGGGGTACTCTGGGGCCAACGTCCTGACTTTC. It specifies CASSFQGYSGANVLTF.